Listed below are T cell receptor beta chains from one sample, sequenced in a study of spatial heterogeneity in lung cancer. A single record per CDR3 protein comes from TCRdb applying MiXCR to the 5' RACE reads. The data hold around 89,000 distinct CDR3 sequences, with about an eighth observed a single time. The specimen was PBMCs, collected at surgery. The source of these receptors is a male donor with early-stage non-small cell lung cancer. Each CDR3 is given with its conserved first and last residue. Fields, in order: J gene, D gene, clone size, CDR3 length, V gene, CDR3 protein, CDR3 DNA. The D gene is left open where the match is weak. Clone size appears in some rows only: once, few, many, or a class for an expanded clone.

J: TRBJ1-4
D: .
size: many
length: 15
V: TRBV10-3
CDR3: CAISVGDPTNEKLFF
DNA: TGTGCCATCAGTGTGGGAGACCCAACTAATGAAAAACTGTTTTTT

J: TRBJ1-2
D: TRBD1
size: many
length: 13
V: TRBV7-9
CDR3: CASSVDRGYGYTF
DNA: TGTGCCAGCAGCGTGGACAGGGGCTATGGCTACACCTTC

J: TRBJ2-3
D: .
size: many
length: 13
V: TRBV27
CDR3: CASSLQSTDTQYF
DNA: TGTGCCAGCAGTCTCCAGAGCACAGATACGCAGTATTTT

J: TRBJ1-5
D: TRBD1
size: many
length: 14
V: TRBV6-1
CDR3: CASSYDRADQPQHF
DNA: TGTGCCAGCAGTTATGACAGGGCCGATCAGCCCCAGCATTTT

J: TRBJ2-1
D: .
size: many
length: 15
V: TRBV7-8
CDR3: CASSLGGGYNDGQFF
DNA: TGTGCCAGCAGCTTAGGAGGGGGTTACAATGATGGGCAGTTCTTC

J: TRBJ2-3
D: .
size: .
length: 14
V: TRBV5-1
CDR3: CASSLGGFPDTQYF
DNA: TGCGCCAGCAGCTTGGGGGGCTTCCCAGATACGCAGTATTTT

J: TRBJ2-1
D: TRBD2
size: .
length: 16
V: TRBV7-3
CDR3: CASSQIAGGYLNEQFF
DNA: TGTGCCAGCAGCCAGATAGCGGGAGGATATCTGAATGAGCAGTTCTTC

J: TRBJ2-1
D: .
size: few
length: 15
V: TRBV7-9
CDR3: CASSPPTDSYNEQFF
DNA: TGTGCCAGCAGCCCACCGACGGACAGCTACAATGAGCAGTTCTTC

J: TRBJ2-7
D: .
size: many
length: 16
V: TRBV7-2
CDR3: CASSFRTGASSYEQYF
DNA: TGTGCCAGCAGCTTTCGCACGGGAGCTAGTAGCTACGAGCAGTACTTC

J: TRBJ2-3
D: .
size: few
length: 13
V: TRBV30
CDR3: CAWQGIGSDTQYF
DNA: TGTGCCTGGCAGGGTATCGGGTCAGATACGCAGTATTTT

J: TRBJ2-3
D: TRBD2
size: .
length: 14
V: TRBV20-1
CDR3: CSARRSGAKDTQYF
DNA: TGCAGTGCTAGGCGTAGCGGGGCAAAAGATACGCAGTATTTT

J: TRBJ1-1
D: .
size: .
length: 17
V: TRBV28
CDR3: CASGVAGTLVWATEAFF
DNA: TGTGCCAGCGGAGTCGCCGGGACGCTCGTTTGGGCCACTGAAGCTTTCTTT